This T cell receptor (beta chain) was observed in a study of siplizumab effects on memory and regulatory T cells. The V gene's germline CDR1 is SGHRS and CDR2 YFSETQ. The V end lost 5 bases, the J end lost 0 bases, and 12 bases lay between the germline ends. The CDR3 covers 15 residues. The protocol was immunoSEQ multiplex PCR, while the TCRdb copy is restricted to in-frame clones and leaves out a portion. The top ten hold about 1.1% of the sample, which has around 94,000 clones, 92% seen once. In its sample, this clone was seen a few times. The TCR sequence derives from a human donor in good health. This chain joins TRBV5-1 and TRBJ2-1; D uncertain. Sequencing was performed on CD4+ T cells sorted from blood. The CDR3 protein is CASRPVLSSYNEQFF. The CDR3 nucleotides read TGCGCCAGCAGACCGGTGCTCAGCTCCTACAATGAGCAGTTCTTC.